Below are 31 T cell receptor beta chains sequenced from a single sample in a study of T cells after yellow fever vaccination (dated by TCRdb to the late 2010s). In the paper's terms, the treatment or condition label means: live attenuated yellow fever vaccine strain. The receptor library was made with 5' RACE. Sequenced on an Illumina NovaSeq 6000. The public reads were quality trimmed at Q25 with fastp and then assembled into clones with MiXCR by TCRdb, keeping productive beta chains. Each entry merges the rows of one CDR3 protein and shows their most common DNA and genes. This sample is represented by about 320,000 distinct CDR3 sequences; approximately 4% of them were singletons. The top ten clones comprise 15% to 20% of the sample. The input for sequencing was PBMCs, taken 15 days after the yellow fever booster vaccination. These receptors came from a man aged 18-30 years who received the YFV17D yellow fever vaccine.

This clonotype was counted at least ten times. CDR3 nucleotide sequence: TGCAGTGCTAGTCGGCTAGCGAGGGGCACAGATACGCAGTATTTT. It is translated as CSASRLARGTDTQYF. This chain joins TRBV20-1 and TRBJ2-3; a possible D gene is TRBD2 (6 bases). The germline V gene has CDR1 DFQATT and CDR2 SNEGSKA (reference sequence). The CDR3 length is 15 residues. V was trimmed by 3 bases and J by 1 base, leaving 14 bases between them.

This clonotype has just a few counts. The chain uses TRBV14 and TRBJ1-6; D remains ambiguous. CDR1 and CDR2 from the germline V gene are SGHDN and FVKESK. V lost 3 bases and J 9 bases, leaving 3 bases between the germline ends. The CDR3 totals 11 residues. The CDR3 DNA reads TGTGCCAGCAGCCACTCTTCACCCCTCCACTTT. Its protein is CASSHSSPLHF.

The chain recombines TRBV10-1 with TRBJ2-5, with D uncertain. Trimming left V 0 bases short and J 5 bases short, with 13 bases between. The germline CDR1 and CDR2 sequences are WNHNN and SYGVQD (reference sequence). The CDR3 extends over 15 amino acids. The CDR3 reads CASSESPSMLETQYF. The CDR3 DNA follows: TGCGCCAGCAGTGAGTCTCCTAGTATGCTTGAGACCCAGTACTTC.

This clonotype came up a few times. The chain recombines TRBV12-3 or TRBV12-4 with TRBJ1-3, with a possible D match to TRBD1 (6 bases). The CDR3 has 16 residues. V was pared by 1 base and J by 0 bases, with 10 bases between. In DNA form, the CDR3 reads TGTGCCAGCAGTTTAGTGGGGGACACCTCTGGAAACACCATATATTTT. Amino acids: CASSLVGDTSGNTIYF.

V gene TRBV6-2 or TRBV6-3 combines with J gene TRBJ2-2; D is perhaps TRBD2 (6 bases). The V end was cut by 6 bases, the J end by 1 base, with 12 bases between. This CDR3 region has 15 residues. Germline CDR1 is MNHEY and CDR2 is SVGEGT. CDR3: CASRTGTLNTGELFF. CDR3 DNA: TGTGCCAGCAGAACCGGGACTTTGAACACCGGGGAGCTGTTTTTT.

This clonotype appeared many times. The V gene is TRBV6-5, the J gene TRBJ1-3; D ambiguous. The V end lost 6 bases, the J end lost 0 bases, and 12 bases lay between the germline ends. The CDR3 covers 15 residues. The V gene's germline CDR1 is MNHEY and CDR2 SVGAGI. The chain's CDR3 is CASRTTATSGNTIYF. CDR3 nucleotide sequence: TGTGCCAGCAGGACAACAGCGACCTCTGGAAACACCATATATTTT.

This clonotype was detected only a few times. This chain connects TRBV28 to TRBJ2-3; 12 nucleotides agree with TRBD2. The CDR3 is made up of 18 amino acids. Germline trimming cut 8 bases from V and 0 bases from J; bases unmatched to any gene: 12. Germline values: CDR1 MDHEN, CDR2 SYDVKM. The CDR3, as DNA: TGTGCCAGCCTAAAAAGGACTAGCGGGGTCGTTAGCACAGATACGCAGTATTTT. It yields the protein CASLKRTSGVVSTDTQYF.

The chain links TRBV5-1 to TRBJ2-5; D unclear. Germline V gene data show CDR1 as SGHRS and CDR2 as YFSETQ. There are 14 residues in the CDR3. Trimming pared 5 bases from V and 1 base from J, leaving 12 bases between. CDR3 in DNA: TGCGCCAGCAGACCTAGACATAGCCAAGAGACCCAGTACTTC. It translates to CASRPRHSQETQYF.

The chain employs TRBV12-3 or TRBV12-4 and TRBJ1-6, with a tentative D call TRBD1 (5 bases). V was pared by 5 bases and J by 6 bases, with 8 bases between. This CDR3 has 13 amino acids. The DNA of the CDR3 is TGTGCCAGCAGTGCGACAGCTAATTCACCCCTCCACTTT. As protein: CASSATANSPLHF.

This clonotype was detected many times. This sequence joins TRBV6-4 and TRBJ2-7; possible D gene TRBD2, 6 bases. This CDR3 is built from 15 residues. Trimming cost V 6 bases and J 4 bases, with 19 bases left between them. CDR1 and CDR2 from the germline V gene are MRHNA and SNTAGT. As DNA, the CDR3 is TGTGCCAGCAGGGGAAATAGCGGACCGACATACGAGCAGTACGTC. This gives the protein CASRGNSGPTYEQYV.

In this sample, this clonotype turned up a few times. The chain uses TRBV7-2 and TRBJ1-6; D is undetermined. Between the trimmed V and J ends, which lost 1 base and 9 bases, there was a span of 16 bases. CDR1 is SGHTA and CDR2 is FQGNSA in the germline V gene. CDR3 length: 16 amino acids. CDR3 amino acids: CASSLGESGGSSPLHF. For the CDR3, the DNA is TGTGCCAGCAGCTTAGGGGAGTCGGGAGGGAGTTCACCCCTCCACTTT.

This clonotype occurred a few times. The gene calls are TRBV24-1 and TRBJ2-5; D uncertain. V was cut by 1 base and J by 7 bases, with 6 bases left in between. The CDR3 loop spans 12 amino acids. Germline V lookup: CDR1 KGHDR, CDR2 SFDVKD. The CDR3 region is CATSDFPGTQYF. The DNA for the CDR3 is TGTGCCACCAGTGATTTTCCAGGGACCCAGTACTTC.

The chain joins TRBV5-6 to TRBJ2-5; D is ambiguous. CDR1 is SGHDT and CDR2 is YYEEEE in the germline V gene. Trimming pared 0 bases from V and 4 bases from J, leaving 19 bases between. This CDR3 is 17 amino acids long. As DNA, the CDR3 is TGTGCCAGCAGCTTGGACGCAGGTGGTTCCGTGGGAGAGACCCAGTACTTC. This encodes CASSLDAGGSVGETQYF.

This clonotype has a count of ten or more. The rearrangement uses TRBV27 and TRBJ2-4; D call uncertain. This CDR3 region has 13 residues. V shed 3 bases and J shed 6 bases, with 9 bases lying between them. Germline V gene lookup returns CDR1 MNHEY and CDR2 SMNVEV (reference sequence). CDR3 in amino acids: CASSLRKGNIQYF. The CDR3, as DNA: TGTGCCAGCAGTTTGAGGAAGGGAAACATTCAGTACTTC.

This clonotype showed up just a few times. The chain carries TRBV15 and TRBJ2-3, with TRBD1 matching 8 bases. V was clipped by 2 bases and J by 5 bases; unmatched bases: 6. The CDR3 has 15 amino acids. Looked up from germline, CDR1 is LNHNV and CDR2 is YYDKDF (reference sequence). CDR3 in amino acids: CATSRRTGRIDTQYF. CDR3 coding DNA: TGTGCCACCAGCAGACGGACAGGGAGGATAGATACGCAGTATTTT. Filled out from reference TRBV15 and TRBJ2-3, the complete variable domain reads DAMVIQNPRYQVTQFGKPVTLSCSQTLNHNVMYWYQQKSSQAPKLLFHYYDKDFNNEADTPDNFQSRRPNTSFCFLDIRSPGLGDTAMYLCATSRRTGRIDTQYFGPGTRLTVL.

This clonotype showed up just a few times. The chain has TRBV4-3 and TRBJ2-1; tentatively, D is TRBD1 (6 bases). The germline V gene encodes CDR1 LGHNA and CDR2 YSLEER. V lost 8 bases and J 6 bases, leaving 11 bases between the germline ends. The CDR3 has 12 residues. CDR3 sequence (DNA): TGCGCCAGCTCCCCAGGGGCCAATGAGCAGTTCTTC. Translation gives CASSPGANEQFF.

This clonotype has ten or more counts. V is TRBV4-2 and J is TRBJ2-5; 12 positions agree with TRBD2. This CDR3 has 17 amino acids. Germline assignment: CDR1 LGHNA and CDR2 YNFKEQ. Unmatched junction bases numbered 8, after V lost 2 bases and J lost 4 bases. CDR3 amino acids: CASSQFLAGGPVETQYF. Written as DNA, the CDR3 is TGTGCCAGCAGCCAATTTCTAGCGGGGGGGCCGGTAGAGACCCAGTACTTC.

This clonotype was recorded many times. This chain joins TRBV5-1 and TRBJ1-4; 11 bases are shared with TRBD1. Germline V gives CDR1 SGHRS, CDR2 YFSETQ. The CDR3 is made up of 17 amino acids. The ends lost 2 bases at V and 5 bases at J; junction bases unmatched: 8. This CDR3 reads CASSFGQGAFGNEKLFF. As DNA, the CDR3 is TGCGCCAGCAGCTTTGGACAGGGGGCCTTCGGCAATGAAAAACTGTTTTTT.

Only a few counts were recorded for this clonotype. The chain links TRBV28 to TRBJ1-5, with unresolved D. Germline assignment: CDR1 MDHEN and CDR2 SYDVKM. V dropped 7 bases and J dropped 0 bases, with 16 bases sitting between them. This CDR3 spans 16 amino acids. CDR3 amino acids: CASTQRWGVSNQPQHF. DNA of the CDR3: TGTGCCAGCACTCAAAGGTGGGGTGTTAGCAATCAGCCCCAGCATTTT. Based on the CDR3 plus reference TRBV28 and TRBJ1-5, the full variable domain is DVKVTQSSRYLVKRTGEKVFLECVQDMDHENMFWYRQDPGLGLRLIYFSYDVKMKEKGDIPEGYSVSREKKERFSLILESASTNQTSMYLCASTQRWGVSNQPQHFGDGTRLSIL.

This clonotype was counted at least ten times. The chain has TRBV12-3 or TRBV12-4 and TRBJ2-2, with 9 bases matching TRBD1. This CDR3 is 15 amino acids long. V shed 6 bases, J shed 6 bases, and the junction held 8 bases outside the gene matches. CDR3 bases: TGTGCCAGCAGCTTTGGGACAGGGAAAGCCGGGGAGCTGTTTTTT. Its protein is CASSFGTGKAGELFF.

This clonotype was seen repeatedly, ten times or more. The J gene is TRBJ2-7, the V gene TRBV6-5, with D perhaps matching TRBD1 (5 bases). The CDR3 sequence is 15 residues long. Trimming took 0 bases from V and 6 from J, leaving 15 bases between them. CDR1 MNHEY and CDR2 SVGAGI come from the germline V gene. CDR3 coding DNA: TGTGCCAGCAGTTACTCGGTCAGGGAAGTAAGCGAGCAGTACTTC. Its protein product is CASSYSVREVSEQYF.

This clonotype was counted ten times or more. The chain combines TRBV12-3 or TRBV12-4 with TRBJ2-4, with D maybe TRBD1 (6 bases). Trimming pared 6 bases from V and 9 bases from J, leaving 24 bases between. This CDR3 comprises 16 residues. The CDR3 nucleotides read TGTGCCAGCAGCCCTTACCCTCTGGGGATAGGGGGCATTCAGTACTTC. Protein: CASSPYPLGIGGIQYF.

The V and J genes are TRBV6-2 or TRBV6-3 and TRBJ2-1, with D uncertain. The germline V and J ends were trimmed by 4 bases and 12 bases, with 10 bases remaining between them. Germline CDR1 MNHEY, CDR2 SVGEGT. The CDR3 totals 11 residues. The CDR3 sequence: CASSWREAQFF. The CDR3 DNA reads TGTGCCAGCAGTTGGCGCGAAGCGCAGTTCTTC.

The table lists this clonotype with a few counts. The gene calls are TRBV5-1 and TRBJ1-4; D not resolved. The CDR3 has 13 amino acids. Trimming left V 3 bases short and J 8 bases short, with 11 bases between. Germline CDR1 and CDR2: SGHRS and YFSETQ. The CDR3 here is CASSSSPGEKLFF. The CDR3 nucleotides are TGCGCCAGCAGCTCTTCCCCCGGCGAAAAACTGTTTTTT.

This clonotype appeared many times. The V and J genes are TRBV7-9 and TRBJ2-4; TRBD2 is a possible D gene (6 bases). The CDR3 sequence is 16 residues long. CDR1 is SEHNR and CDR2 is FQNEAQ in the germline V gene (reference sequence). The V end lost 6 bases, the J end lost 1 base, and 16 bases lay between the germline ends. CDR3 amino acids: CASSPRETGAKNIQYF. In DNA form, the CDR3 reads TGTGCCAGCAGTCCCCGGGAGACGGGGGCCAAAAACATTCAGTACTTC. The entire variable domain, with the rest obtained from reference TRBV7-9 and TRBJ2-4, is as follows: DTGVSQNPRHKITKRGQNVTFRCDPISEHNRLYWYRQTLGQGPEFLTYFQNEAQLEKSRLLSDRFSAERPKGSFSTLEIQRTEQGDSAMYLCASSPRETGAKNIQYFGAGTRLSVL.

This clonotype was found a few times. Here the CDR3 DNA reads TGTGCTAGTGGTTCCCGTGGGGGGACTGAAGCTTTCTTT. Its protein product is CASGSRGGTEAFF. The rearrangement uses TRBV12-5 and TRBJ1-1; tentatively, D is TRBD1 (5 bases). The CDR3 has 13 residues. The V end lost 4 bases, the J end lost 5 bases, and 11 bases lay between the germline ends. Germline V gene data show CDR1 as LGHNT and CDR2 as FRNRAP.

This clonotype came up many times. The chain carries TRBV6-5 and TRBJ2-5, with D maybe TRBD1 (6 bases). V shed 7 bases and J shed 2 bases, with 14 bases lying between them. The CDR3 totals 14 residues. Germline V gives CDR1 MNHEY, CDR2 SVGAGI. The CDR3 region has the DNA TGTGCCAGCACCAAAAACCAGGGGCAAGAGACCCAGTACTTC. It encodes CASTKNQGQETQYF.

In its sample, this clonotype was seen a few times. The V gene is TRBV20-1, the J gene TRBJ1-5; D gene ambiguous. CDR3 length equals 12 residues. CDR1 DFQATT and CDR2 SNEGSKA come from the germline V gene (reference sequence). The CDR3 protein is CRASLSNQPQHF. Here the CDR3 DNA reads TGCAGAGCATCACTTAGCAATCAGCCCCAGCATTTT.

This chain uses TRBV3-1 with TRBJ1-2; D may be TRBD1 (5 bases). Trimming left V 1 base short and J 3 bases short, with 12 bases between. Germline V gene sequence: CDR1 LGHDT, CDR2 YNNKEL (reference sequence). The CDR3 sequence is 15 residues long. In DNA, the CDR3 is TGTGCCAGCAGCCAAGGGGACGGGTTCTACTATGGCTACACCTTC. Protein: CASSQGDGFYYGYTF.

This clonotype was recorded at least ten times. The chain recombines TRBV5-1 with TRBJ2-1, with 7 bases that match TRBD1. This CDR3 region has 14 residues. CDR1 and CDR2 (germline): SGHRS, YFSETQ. Trimming removed 4 bases from V and 8 bases from J; junction bases left unmatched: 9. The CDR3, as DNA: TGCGCCAGCAGCCCCAGGCCCGGACAGGATGAGCAGTTCTTC. Its protein is CASSPRPGQDEQFF.

This clonotype was observed at least ten times. The rearrangement uses TRBV12-3 or TRBV12-4 and TRBJ2-7; TRBD1 agrees at 11 bases. The CDR3 is 15 amino acids. V trimming: 5 bases; J trimming: 5 bases; junction bases outside the gene matches: 8. The DNA of the CDR3 is TGTGCCAGCAGTCTGAGGACAGGGGGCGGCGACGAGCAGTACTTC. The encoded protein is CASSLRTGGGDEQYF.